One and the same sample provided the 7 T cell receptor beta chains below, sequenced in a study of CD8+CD57+ T cells in acquired aplastic anemia. Genomic DNA constituted the template upon which TCR beta VDJ and CDR3 profiling was performed. TCRdb reprocessed the reads via MiXCR and lists one record per CDR3 protein. This table holds around 430,000 distinct CDR3 sequences, around 30% found once. Sequencing involved patients with CD8+CD57+ cell expansion previously shown by flow cytometry. The sequenced sample was sorted CD4+, CD8+, or CD8+CD57+ T cells (not recorded which) from PBMCs. These receptors all stem from a human donor with aplastic anemia.

The table lists this clonotype with many counts. The rearrangement joins TRBV9 to TRBJ2-7; D is perhaps TRBD2 (5 bases). From germline, CDR1 is SGDLS and CDR2 YYNGEE. V was shortened by 1 base and J by 3 bases, with 14 bases between the two germline ends. The CDR3 contains 15 residues. CDR3 in amino acids: CASSVTGSASYEQYF. As DNA, the CDR3 is TGTGCCAGCAGCGTAACGGGGAGCGCCAGCTACGAGCAGTACTTC. Full variable domain (rest looked up from reference TRBV9 and TRBJ2-7): DSGVTQTPKHLITATGQRVTLRCSPRSGDLSVYWYQQSLDQGLQFLIQYYNGEERAKGNILERFSAQQFPDLHSELNLSSLELGDSALYFCASSVTGSASYEQYFGPGTRLTVT.

This clonotype was counted at least ten times. The chain couples TRBV2 to TRBJ1-1, with D tentatively TRBD1 (6 bases). V was cut by 6 bases and J by 6 bases, with 11 bases left in between. The CDR3 extends over 12 amino acids. Germline values: CDR1 SNHLY, CDR2 FYNNEI. In nucleotides, the CDR3 is TGTGCCAGCAGCAGGACAGTGGCTGAAGCTTTCTTT. Translation: CASSRTVAEAFF.

Remarks on this clonotype: One junction end disagrees with the germline gene, perhaps due to a read error. The V and J genes are TRBV7-9 and TRBJ1-1, with 8 bases fitting TRBD1. The CDR3 contains 15 residues. Germline CDR1 SEHNR, CDR2 FQNEAQ (reference sequence). The CDR3 nucleotides are TGTGCCAGCAGCCGATGGACAGGGAAAGGCACTGAAGCTCTCTTT. Translating gives CASSRWTGKGTEALF.

The genes are TRBV28 and TRBJ2-1; 7 positions agree with TRBD2. The CDR3 covers 12 residues. Per germline, CDR1 MDHEN and CDR2 SYDVKM. With V trimmed by 5 bases and J by 12 bases, 7 bases remained unmatched. CDR3 protein: CASSLADRTQFF. In nucleotides, the CDR3 is TGTGCCAGCAGTCTAGCGGACCGGACGCAGTTCTTC.

The chain carries TRBV2 and TRBJ2-5; TRBD1 is a possible D gene (5 bases). Trimming left V 8 bases short and J 4 bases short, with 11 bases between. Germline CDR1 SNHLY, CDR2 FYNNEI. This CDR3 contains 12 residues. The CDR3 DNA is TGTGCCAGCGGACCAAGGGGAGAGACCCAGTACTTC. It encodes CASGPRGETQYF.

J is TRBJ1-2 and V is TRBV6-1; unclear D gene. Germline CDR1 and CDR2: MNHNS and SASEGT. The CDR3 is 14 amino acids. With 6 bases removed from V and 4 bases from J, the gap between germline ends came to 15 bases. The CDR3 coding sequence is TGTGCCAGCAGGACGACCGAAGGCCCCTATGGCTACACCTTC. Translation gives CASRTTEGPYGYTF.

The V call is TRBV7-2, the J call TRBJ2-1, with D unresolved. The CDR3 length is 14 residues. V was cut by 5 bases and J by 4 bases, with 12 bases left in between. Looked up from germline, CDR1 is SGHTA and CDR2 is FQGNSA. The chain's CDR3 is CASSQARNYNEQFF. In DNA, the CDR3 is TGTGCCAGCAGCCAAGCCAGAAATTACAATGAGCAGTTCTTC.